Below, one TCR beta chain is given with its context. This clonotype was detected many times. What this receptor recognizes is not known. No base quality information exists; no much larger clone differs at one position. From the second PCR step onward, the TCR alpha chain libraries and the TCR beta chain libraries were amplified separately. The CMV status of each donor was determined by measuring IFNgamma production from CD4+ T cells after fresh PBMCs had been stimulated overnight with CMV viral lysate. Miltenyi beads were used first to positively select CD4 T cells, and CD8 T cells were then positively selected from the CD4-negative fraction. Cells were stained for CD3, CD4, CD8, CD45RA, CD27 and a live/dead dye and were sorted on a BD Aria II into four subsets based on CD45RA and CD27. The sorting gate for effector memory cells was CD45RA-CD27-, and the sorting gate for EMRA cells was CD45RA+CD27-. A few healthy volunteers provided blood, and each donor's sample was split into CD4 and CD8 T cells and then further divided into four differentiation subsets. Around 110 ml of peripheral blood was taken from each donor, and PBMC were separated by density-gradient centrifugation on Ficoll-Paque PLUS. The sorted cells were lysed in RLT buffer, after which RNA was extracted using a Qiagen RNeasy kit and kept at -80 degrees C.

The CDR3 holds 15 amino acids from the cysteine to the phenylalanine. The kept DNA is CDR3 alone, 45 bases in frame from the first base. CDR1 SGHKS and CDR2 YYEKEE are derived from the germline V gene (reference sequence). Trimmed from V: 4 bases; trimmed from J: 4 bases; junction bases lacking a gene match: 7. The data were taken from a study of naive and memory T cell subsets (dated by TCRdb to the late 2010s). Broadly, across the study: The study applied an open-source, UMI-based TCR alpha and beta sequencing pipeline to sorted naive and memory peripheral blood T cell subsets. Complete agreement was observed between the functional CMV T cell responses and the IgG serology results. RNA was DNase-treated and reverse transcribed with TCR constant-region primers, mostly using SuperScript III.

Library construction relied on UMI-ligation and nested PCR. To cover both TRBC1 and TRBC2, the beta constant-region primer consisted of an equimolar mix of two oligonucleotides. The ligated cDNA went through four rounds of PCR with nested alpha and beta constant-region primers together with the SP2 primer. A single-stranded oligonucleotide carrying the SP2 primer and a 12-nucleotide UMI was ligated to the 3' end of the cDNA by T4 RNA ligase 1. The ligation reaction was kept at 16 degrees C for about 20-25 hours. PCR2 was typically run as a SYBR Green qPCR and stopped at a predetermined threshold to prevent over-amplification. Apart from the first purification, every purification step used Agencourt AMPure XP magnetic beads. Library quantification was done by Qubit, followed by a TapeStation check on which the main peak was expected at around 650 bp. Pooled libraries were sequenced on an Illumina MiSeq with v2 2x251 paired-end kits, typically giving roughly 0.9-2.2 million reads per sample. Libraries were pooled at around 4 nM per sample, and 5-7% PhiX was added to improve cluster recognition. Per the authors' processing: FASTQ reads processed by Demultiplexor were assigned V and J genes by Decombinator through tag matching that tolerated a single base-pair mismatch. Collapsinator relied on UMIs to fix sequencing errors as well as frequency errors caused by PCR heterogeneity. CDR3Translator translated TCRs and extracted CDR3s from the conserved cysteine to the FGXG phenylalanine, flagging non-productive sequences. Gini, Shannon entropy and inverse Simpson indices were computed after subsampling the repertoires to the same number of UMI-defined TCRs. Power-law fits to clonotype abundance distributions were performed by maximum likelihood within the linear range. When run on a single naive CD8 sample, MIGEC and the pipeline yielded similar UMI counts, similar unique TCR numbers and similar clonal distributions. A set of several thousand CMV-associated CDR3 sequences, compiled from VDJdb and a published dataset, was used to search the repertoires. The public sequencing data were trimmed at Q25 with fastp and processed into clonotypes with MiXCR by TCRdb, which kept only in-frame beta chains. Rows are unified per CDR3 protein, each entry keeping the most common DNA and genes. These V and J calls are TCRdb output, not the study's own analysis. Across this sample there are approximately 31,000 distinct CDR3 sequences, with 15% to 20% seen only once. 3% to 4% of the sample goes to the ten largest clones.

What the authors observed across the whole study: RNA-based TCR counts may be influenced by expression changes linked to T cell activation and differentiation. Each clonotype was defined as a single alpha or beta chain sequence rather than as a paired alpha/beta receptor. The repertoire findings for the naive and memory subsets could not be validated against a ground truth because none was available. In both CD4 and CD8 cells, the Gini index increased while Shannon and inverse Simpson diversity decreased from naive through CM, EM and EMRA. After error correction, over 95% of naive TCR sequences appeared only once, giving much steeper abundance distributions than memory subsets. TCR abundance followed a power law with an exponent that was different for naive and memory subsets but consistent across the three individuals.

This chain is built from TRBV5-5 and TRBJ2-2, with 7 junctional bases fitting TRBD1. This clonotype was obtained from a human donor in good health. Sequencing was carried out using effector memory CD4+ T cells from blood. The cell subset or site label, as the study defines it: effector memory, CD45RA- CD27-. The DNA sequence reads TGTGCCAGCAGCCGATCGACAGGGATCACCGGGGAGCTGTTTTTT. It is translated as CASSRSTGITGELFF.